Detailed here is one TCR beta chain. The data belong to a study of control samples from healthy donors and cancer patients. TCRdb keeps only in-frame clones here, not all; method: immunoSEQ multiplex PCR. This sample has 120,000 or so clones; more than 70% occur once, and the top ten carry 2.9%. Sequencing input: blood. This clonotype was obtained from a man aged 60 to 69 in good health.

In DNA, the CDR3 is TGTGCCAGCTCAATAGTCGCGGGACAGGGGACCGGGGAGCTGTTTTTT. Translated: CASSIVAGQGTGELFF. This chain joins TRBV18 and TRBJ2-2; 10 positions match TRBD1. CDR3 length: 16 amino acids. The germline CDR1 and CDR2 sequences are KGHSH and LQKENI. J lost 5 bases, V lost 5 bases, and 8 bases had no gene match.